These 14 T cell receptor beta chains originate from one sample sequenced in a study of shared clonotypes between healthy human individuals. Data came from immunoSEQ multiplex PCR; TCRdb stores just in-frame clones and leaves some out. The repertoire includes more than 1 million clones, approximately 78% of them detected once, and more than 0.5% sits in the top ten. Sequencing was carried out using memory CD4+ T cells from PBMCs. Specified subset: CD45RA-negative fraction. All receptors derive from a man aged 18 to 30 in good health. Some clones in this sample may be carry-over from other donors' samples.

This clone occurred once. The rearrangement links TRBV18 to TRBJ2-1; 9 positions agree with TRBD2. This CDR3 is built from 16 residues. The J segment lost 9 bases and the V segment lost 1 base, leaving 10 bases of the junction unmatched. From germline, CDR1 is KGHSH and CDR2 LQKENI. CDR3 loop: CASSPQGGIAGVEQFF. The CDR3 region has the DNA TGTGCCAGCTCACCACAAGGAGGGATAGCGGGAGTTGAGCAGTTCTTC.

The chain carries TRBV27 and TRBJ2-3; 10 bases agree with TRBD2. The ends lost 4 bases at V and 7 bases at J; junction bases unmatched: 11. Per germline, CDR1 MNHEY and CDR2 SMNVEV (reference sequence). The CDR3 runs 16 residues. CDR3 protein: CASSSPLAGVRHTQYF. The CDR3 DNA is TGTGCCAGCAGTTCGCCCCTAGCGGGAGTCCGCCATACGCAGTATTTT.

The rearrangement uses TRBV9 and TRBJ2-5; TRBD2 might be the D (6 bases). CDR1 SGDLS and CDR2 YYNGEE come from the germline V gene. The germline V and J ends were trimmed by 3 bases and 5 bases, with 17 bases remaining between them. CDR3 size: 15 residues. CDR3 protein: CASSDVGGFYETQYF. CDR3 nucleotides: TGTGCCAGCAGCGACGTGGGAGGTTTTTATGAGACCCAGTACTTC.

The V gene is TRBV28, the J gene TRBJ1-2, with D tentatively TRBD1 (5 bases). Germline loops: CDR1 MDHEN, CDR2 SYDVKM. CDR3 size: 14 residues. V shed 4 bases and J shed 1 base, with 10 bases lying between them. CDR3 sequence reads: CASSYPGGNYGYTF. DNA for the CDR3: TGTGCCAGCAGTTACCCCGGGGGTAACTATGGCTACACCTTC.

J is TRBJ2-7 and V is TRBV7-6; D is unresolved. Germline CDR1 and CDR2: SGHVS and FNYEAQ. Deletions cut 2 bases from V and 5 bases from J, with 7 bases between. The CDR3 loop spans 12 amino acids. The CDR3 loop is CASSLRGNEQYF. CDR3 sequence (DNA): TGTGCCAGCAGCTTAAGAGGTAACGAGCAGTACTTC.

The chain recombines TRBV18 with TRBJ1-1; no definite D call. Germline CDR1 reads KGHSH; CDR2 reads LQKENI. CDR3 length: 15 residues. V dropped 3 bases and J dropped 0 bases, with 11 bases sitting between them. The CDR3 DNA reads TGTGCCAGCTCACCTAGGGCGGACTTGAACACTGAAGCTTTCTTT. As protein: CASSPRADLNTEAFF.

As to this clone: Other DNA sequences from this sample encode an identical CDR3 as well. CDR3 loop: CASSLRQGAEAFF. The CDR3 nucleotides are TGTGCCAGCAGCTTACGACAGGGTGCTGAAGCTTTCTTT. The chain recombines TRBV7-2 with TRBJ1-1, with 7 bases identical to TRBD1. Trimming at V came to 2 bases and at J to 6 bases, leaving 3 bases not matched to a gene. Germline lookup yields CDR1 SGHTA and CDR2 FQGNSA. The CDR3 loop spans 13 amino acids. Drawing the rest from reference TRBV7-2 and TRBJ1-1, the complete variable domain is GAGVSQSPSNKVTEKGKDVELRCDPISGHTALYWYRQSLGQGLEFLIYFQGNSAPDKSGLPSDRFSAERTGGSVSTLTIQRTQQEDSAVYLCASSLRQGAEAFFGQGTRLTVV.

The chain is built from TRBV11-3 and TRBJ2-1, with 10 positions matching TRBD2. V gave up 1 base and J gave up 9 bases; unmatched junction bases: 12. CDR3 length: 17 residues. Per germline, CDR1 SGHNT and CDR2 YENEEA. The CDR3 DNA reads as TGTGCCAGCAGCTTAGGGTCCGGGAGCGGGAGGGAAGGTGAGCAGTTCTTC. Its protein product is CASSLGSGSGREGEQFF.

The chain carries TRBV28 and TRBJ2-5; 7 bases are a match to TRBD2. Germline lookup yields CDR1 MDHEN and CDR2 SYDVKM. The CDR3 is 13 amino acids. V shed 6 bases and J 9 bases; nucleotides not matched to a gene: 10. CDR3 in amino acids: CASSRTGSGAQYF. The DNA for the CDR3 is TGTGCCAGCAGCCGGACCGGGAGCGGGGCCCAGTACTTC.

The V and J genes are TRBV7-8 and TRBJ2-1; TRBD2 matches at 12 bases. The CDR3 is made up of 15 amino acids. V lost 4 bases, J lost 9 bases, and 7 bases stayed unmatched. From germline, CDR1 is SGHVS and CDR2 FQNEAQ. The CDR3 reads CASSSSGRAEGEQFF. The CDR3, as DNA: TGTGCCAGCAGCTCTAGCGGGAGGGCCGAAGGTGAGCAGTTCTTC. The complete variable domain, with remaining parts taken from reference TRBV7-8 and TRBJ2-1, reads GAGVSQSPRYKVAKRGQDVALRCDPISGHVSLFWYQQALGQGPEFLTYFQNEAQLDKSGLPSDRFFAERPEGSVSTLKIQRTQQEDSAVYLCASSSSGRAEGEQFFGPGTRLTVL.

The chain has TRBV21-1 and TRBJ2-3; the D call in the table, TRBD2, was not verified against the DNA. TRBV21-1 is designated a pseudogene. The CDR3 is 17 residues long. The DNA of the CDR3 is TGTGCCAGCAGCATTGACGGGTTTCTAGGTTCCACAGATACGCAGTATTTT. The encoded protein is CASSIDGFLGSTDTQYF.

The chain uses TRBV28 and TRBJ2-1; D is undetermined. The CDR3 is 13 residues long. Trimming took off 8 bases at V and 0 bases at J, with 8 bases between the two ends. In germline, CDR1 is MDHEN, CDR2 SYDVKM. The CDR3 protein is CASGWDSYNEQFF. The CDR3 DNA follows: TGTGCCAGCGGCTGGGACTCCTACAATGAGCAGTTCTTC.

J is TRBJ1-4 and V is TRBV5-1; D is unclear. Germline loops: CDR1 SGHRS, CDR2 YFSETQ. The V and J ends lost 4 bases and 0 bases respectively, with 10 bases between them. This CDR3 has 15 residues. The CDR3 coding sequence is TGCGCCAGCAGCCCTCATAGTGCAACTAATGAAAAACTGTTTTTT. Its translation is CASSPHSATNEKLFF.

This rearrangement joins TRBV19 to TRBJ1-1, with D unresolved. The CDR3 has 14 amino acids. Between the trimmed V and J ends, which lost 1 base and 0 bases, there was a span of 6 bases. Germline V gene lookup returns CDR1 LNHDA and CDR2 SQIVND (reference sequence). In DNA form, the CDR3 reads TGTGCCAGTAGTATAGGGATAGTGAACACTGAAGCTTTCTTT. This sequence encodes CASSIGIVNTEAFF.